This T cell receptor beta chain was sequenced during a study of vaccination effects on CD4 cells after COVID-19. In regard to this clone: Its specificity is not known.

Trimming removed 5 bases at V and 3 bases at J, with 15 bases between. Germline CDR1 SGHNT, CDR2 YYREEE (reference sequence). CDR3 length: 14 amino acids. Sequencing used immunoSEQ multiplex PCR; TCRdb keeps in-frame clones, though not all of them. Among about 45,000 clones, roughly 65% were seen once, and the ten largest hold over 25%. ViraFEST assay sequencing came after antigen-specific CD4+ T cells were expanded with viral peptide pools. Subsequent to roughly 9 days of culture, CD4+ T cells were isolated. It was between March and December 2020 that the person had a SARS-CoV-2 infection confirmed by PCR.

Sample: CD4+ T cells from PBMCs cultured with a peptide pool, taken before COVID-19 vaccination. This receptor was obtained from a human donor who had a prior SARS-CoV-2 infection. V gene TRBV5-4 combines with J gene TRBJ2-7; D is uncertain. CDR3 loop: CASRPNDLDYEQYF. The CDR3, as DNA: TGTGCCAGCAGGCCAAACGACCTGGACTACGAGCAGTACTTC.